The source of this T cell receptor beta chain is a study of T-cell memory formation after mild COVID-19. Libraries for TCRalpha and TCRbeta carried sample barcodes and unique molecular identifiers via 5'RACE. TCRdb fed the 5' RACE reads into MiXCR, producing one record per CDR3 protein. The sample lists around 210,000 distinct CDR3 sequences, around 8.8% occurring once. The CDR3 is 16 amino acids. Germline trimming cut 8 bases from V and 4 bases from J; bases unmatched to any gene: 10. The germline V gene encodes CDR1 ENHRY and CDR2 SYGVKD. The V gene is TRBV10-3, the J gene TRBJ2-2; 10 bases agree with TRBD2. Sequencing input: PBMCs or a T cell subset sorted from them (not recorded which). The sequence was obtained from a man between 18 and 35 years old who had mild COVID-19 (a few samples of this study predate the infection). Cell type and time point are not known. The CDR3, as DNA: TGTGCCATCGGGACTAGCGCGCCGCGAAGCACCGGGGAGCTGTTTTTT. Translating it yields CAIGTSAPRSTGELFF.